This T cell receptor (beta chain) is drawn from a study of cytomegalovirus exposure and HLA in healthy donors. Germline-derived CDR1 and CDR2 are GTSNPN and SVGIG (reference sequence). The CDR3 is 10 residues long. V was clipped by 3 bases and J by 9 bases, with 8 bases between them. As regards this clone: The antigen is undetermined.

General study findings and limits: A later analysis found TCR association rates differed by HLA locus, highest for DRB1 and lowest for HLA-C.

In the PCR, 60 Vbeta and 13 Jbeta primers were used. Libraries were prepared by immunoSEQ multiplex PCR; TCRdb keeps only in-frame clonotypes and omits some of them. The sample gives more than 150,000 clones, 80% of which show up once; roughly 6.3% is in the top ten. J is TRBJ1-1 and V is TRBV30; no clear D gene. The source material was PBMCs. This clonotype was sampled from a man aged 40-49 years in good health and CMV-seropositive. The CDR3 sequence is CAWRREKAFF. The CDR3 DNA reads TGTGCCTGGAGGCGGGAAAAAGCTTTCTTT.